These T cell receptor beta chains were read from a single sample in a study of shared clonotypes between healthy human individuals. TCRdb's table, derived via immunoSEQ multiplex PCR, lists solely in-frame clones and lacks some. The top ten clones hold about 0.39% of a sample with a few million clones, approximately 93% of them seen once. Sequencing used naive CD4+ T cells from PBMCs. The receptors here all came from a man in his late teens or twenties in good health. Some clones in this sample may be carry-over from other donors' samples. Each CDR3 is given with its conserved first and last residue. The D gene is left open where the match is weak. A clone size is listed for some rows: how often the clone was seen (once, few, many), or a class if it is expanded.

clone_size | d_call | j_call | v_call | cdr3_nt | cdr3_aa
- | TRBD1 | TRBJ1-5 | TRBV4-2 | TGTGCCAGCAGCCAAGATAGGGGGGCAGGGGGCCAGCCCCAGCATTTT | CASSQDRGAGGQPQHF
few | - | TRBJ1-1 | TRBV20-1 | TGCAGTGCCCGCCCCGAAGCTTTCTTT | CSARPEAFF
- | - | TRBJ1-2 | TRBV5-1 | TGCGCCAGCAGCTCCGACACTTGGTCGAATGGCTACACCTTC | CASSSDTWSNGYTF
- | - | TRBJ2-5 | TRBV5-1 | TGCGCCAGCAGCTTGGCCGCGCAAGAGACCCAGTACTTC | CASSLAAQETQYF
- | - | TRBJ1-5 | TRBV18 | TGTGCCAGCTCACATGGACAATTATTCAATCAGCCCCAGCATTTT | CASSHGQLFNQPQHF
- | TRBD1 | TRBJ2-2 | TRBV11-3 | TGTGCCAGCAGCCTAGGGACAGGGAAAACCGGGGAGCTGTTTTTT | CASSLGTGKTGELFF
- | TRBD2 | TRBJ2-7 | TRBV29-1 | TGCAGCGTTGAAAGGACGGGAGGGAATAGCGAGCAGTACTTC | CSVERTGGNSEQYF
- | - | TRBJ2-7 | TRBV14 | TGTGCCAGCAGCCAAGAACGTTGGGGGTTCTACGAGCAGTACTTC | CASSQERWGFYEQYF
- | - | TRBJ2-3 | TRBV7-2 | TGTGCCAGCAGCCCTGACAGGAACACAGATACGCAGTATTTT | CASSPDRNTDTQYF
- | TRBD1 | TRBJ2-1 | TRBV7-8 | TGTGCCAGCAGCTTCGTCGGGACAGGGGTCTTCTTC | CASSFVGTGVFF
few | - | TRBJ1-1 | TRBV5-4 | TGTGCCAGCAGCTTTATGAACACTGAAGCTTTCTTT | CASSFMNTEAFF
- | - | TRBJ2-2 | TRBV7-9 | TGTGCCAGCAGCTTGGGACGTCCGAACACCGGGGAGCTGTTTTTT | CASSLGRPNTGELFF
- | TRBD1 | TRBJ2-7 | TRBV25-1 | TGTGCCAGCAGTGAATTGGATCCCCGGACAGGGGCGAAAGGCGAGCAGTACTTC | CASSELDPRTGAKGEQYF
once | - | TRBJ1-2 | TRBV7-9 | TGTGCCAGCAGCTTAGCATTAGGTCAGGGGCTAGACCTTAACTATGGCTACACCTTC | CASSLALGQGLDLNYGYTF
- | - | TRBJ1-2 | TRBV6-5 | TGTGCCAGCAGTTACTCGACCCGGGATTCCCATGGCTACACCTTC | CASSYSTRDSHGYTF
once | - | TRBJ2-5 | TRBV7-7 | TGTGCCAGCAGCTTGGGACGAGGGGGACCAATGGAGACCCAGTACTTC | CASSLGRGGPMETQYF
- | - | TRBJ1-5 | TRBV5-1 | TGCGCCAGCAGCTTGGGAGACGGCATCAATCAGCCCCAGCATTTT | CASSLGDGINQPQHF
- | TRBD2 | TRBJ2-1 | TRBV6-1 | TGTGCCAGCAGTCAAGCCGGGACTAGAGGGTACAATGAGCAGTTCTTC | CASSQAGTRGYNEQFF
- | - | TRBJ1-1 | TRBV18 | TGTGCCAGCTCACCGGACGGAAAGAACACTGAAGCTTTCTTT | CASSPDGKNTEAFF
- | TRBD2 | TRBJ2-3 | TRBV15 | TGTGCCACCAGCAGGGACGGGAGGGGGACAGATACGCAGTATTTT | CATSRDGRGTDTQYF
- | TRBD2 | TRBJ2-1 | TRBV6-5 | TGTGCCAGCAGTTCCAGGACTAGCGGGCTATACAATGAGCAGTTCTTC | CASSSRTSGLYNEQFF
- | - | TRBJ1-3 | TRBV5-4 | TGTGCCAGCAGCTCTCGCCGCTCTGGAAACACCATATATTTT | CASSSRRSGNTIYF
- | TRBD2 | TRBJ2-5 | TRBV5-1 | TGCGCCAGCAGCTTGGCACTAGCGGGAGTGGAGACCCAGTACTTC | CASSLALAGVETQYF
- | - | TRBJ2-2 | TRBV18 | TGTGCCAGCTCACCACCGAACGGGAGATCGTCCGGGGAGCTGTTTTTT | CASSPPNGRSSGELFF
few | - | TRBJ1-1 | TRBV7-8 | TGTGCCAGCAGCTTCAGGGGTAACACTGAAGCTTTCTTT | CASSFRGNTEAFF
- | - | TRBJ2-2 | TRBV19 | TGTGCCAGTACCCCTAGCCTGGGGGTAAACACCGGGGAGCTGTTTTTT | CASTPSLGVNTGELFF
- | - | TRBJ1-1 | TRBV18 | TGTGCCAGCTCTAGAATTCAGGGGCCGAGCACTGAAGCTTTCTTT | CASSRIQGPSTEAFF
once | - | TRBJ2-2 | TRBV18 | TGTGCCAGCTCACCGACAGTTCACACCGGGGAGCTGTTTTTT | CASSPTVHTGELFF
- | - | TRBJ2-2 | TRBV19 | TGTGCCAGTAGACACACAGGGTCCAGTGCCGGGGAGCTGTTTTTT | CASRHTGSSAGELFF
- | - | TRBJ1-2 | TRBV30 | TGTGCCTGGAGCCCGACTATCTCGGGCGGCTACACCTTC | CAWSPTISGGYTF
once | - | TRBJ1-2 | TRBV28 | TGTGCCAGCAGTTGGCACAGCTACTATGGCTACACCTTC | CASSWHSYYGYTF
- | TRBD2 | TRBJ2-1 | TRBV4-2 | TGTGCCAGCAGCCAAGAGGTAACAGCGGGAGGTAACAATGAGCAGTTCTTC | CASSQEVTAGGNNEQFF
once | - | TRBJ1-2 | TRBV19 | TGTGCCAGTACCCCTGGTGGGACGGTGAACTATGGCTACACCTTC | CASTPGGTVNYGYTF
- | - | TRBJ1-2 | TRBV6-5 | TGTGCCAGCAGAGGCCAGTCCTATGGCTACACCTTC | CASRGQSYGYTF
- | TRBD2 | TRBJ2-7 | TRBV28 | TGTGCCAGTAGCGGGAGTGTCTACGAGCAGTACTTC | CASSGSVYEQYF
- | - | TRBJ2-6 | TRBV6-4 | TGTGCCAGCAGTGTAAGGGCGCAGGGGGCCAACGTCCTGACTTTC | CASSVRAQGANVLTF
- | TRBD2 | TRBJ2-2 | TRBV7-2 | TGTGCCAGCAGCTCTTCCTTAGCGGGAGGGATCACCGGGGAGCTGTTTTTT | CASSSSLAGGITGELFF